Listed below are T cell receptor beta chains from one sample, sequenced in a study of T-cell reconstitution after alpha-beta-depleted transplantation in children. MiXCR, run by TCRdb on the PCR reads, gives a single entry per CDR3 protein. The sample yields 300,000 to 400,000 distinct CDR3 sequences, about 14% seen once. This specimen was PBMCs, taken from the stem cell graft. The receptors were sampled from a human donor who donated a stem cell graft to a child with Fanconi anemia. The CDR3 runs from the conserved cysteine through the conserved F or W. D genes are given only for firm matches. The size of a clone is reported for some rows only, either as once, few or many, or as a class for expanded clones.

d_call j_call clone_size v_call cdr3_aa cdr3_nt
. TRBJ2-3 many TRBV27 CASSPDLLKGTDTQYF TGTGCCAGCAGCCCCGACTTGCTCAAGGGCACAGATACGCAGTATTTT
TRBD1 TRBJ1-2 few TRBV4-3 CASSQDRGLNYGYTF TGCGCCAGCAGCCAAGACAGGGGGCTTAACTATGGCTACACCTTC
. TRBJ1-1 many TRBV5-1 CASSLGTGWSTEAFF TGCGCCAGCAGCTTGGGTACGGGGTGGAGCACTGAAGCTTTCTTT
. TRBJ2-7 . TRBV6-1 CASRDSRRYEQYF TGTGCCAGCAGGGATTCTCGACGCTACGAGCAGTACTTC
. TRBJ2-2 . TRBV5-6 CATDRLKGPTGELFF TGTGCCACCGATCGGCTGAAAGGGCCCACCGGGGAGCTGTTTTTT
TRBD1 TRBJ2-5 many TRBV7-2 CASSRQGSWETQYF TGTGCCAGCAGCAGACAGGGCTCCTGGGAGACCCAGTACTTC
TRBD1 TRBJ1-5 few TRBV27 CASSPRGQSNQPQHF TGTGCCAGCAGCCCACGGGGACAGAGCAATCAGCCCCAGCATTTT
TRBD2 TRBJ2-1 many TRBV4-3 CASSQVLKRGNEQFF TGCGCCAGCAGCCAAGTTCTAAAGCGGGGGAATGAGCAGTTCTTC
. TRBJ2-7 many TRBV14 CASSLQRYEQYF TGTGCCAGCAGCCTACAGAGATACGAGCAGTACTTC
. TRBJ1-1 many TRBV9 CASSADIMNTEAFF TGTGCCAGCAGCGCCGATATTATGAACACTGAAGCTTTCTTT
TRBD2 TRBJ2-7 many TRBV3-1 CASSQEASGVYEQYF TGTGCCAGCAGCCAAGAGGCTAGCGGGGTTTACGAGCAGTACTTC
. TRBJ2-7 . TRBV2 CASSAGVSEQYF TGTGCCAGCAGCGCAGGGGTCTCGGAGCAGTACTTC
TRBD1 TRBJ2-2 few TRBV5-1 CASSGTGITGELFF TGCGCCAGCAGTGGGACAGGGATCACCGGGGAGCTGTTTTTT
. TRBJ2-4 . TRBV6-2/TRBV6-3 CASKEVLLENIQYF TGTGCCAGCAAGGAGGTCCTACTCGAAAACATTCAGTACTTC
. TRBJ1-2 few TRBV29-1 CSVEGRMGGGYTF TGCAGCGTCGAGGGACGCATGGGGGGGGGCTACACCTTC
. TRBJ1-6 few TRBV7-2 CASSVHLGSYNSPLHF TGTGCCAGCAGCGTTCATCTTGGCTCCTATAATTCACCCCTCCACTTT
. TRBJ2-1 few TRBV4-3 CASSQERVGGLYNEQFF TGCGCCAGCAGCCAAGAAAGGGTGGGGGGATTATACAATGAGCAGTTCTTC
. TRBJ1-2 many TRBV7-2 CASSLQRGYTF TGTGCCAGCAGCTTACAGCGGGGCTACACCTTC
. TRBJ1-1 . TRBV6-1 CASSRRVTGAYTEAFF TGTGCCAGCAGTCGACGGGTTACGGGGGCATACACTGAAGCTTTCTTT
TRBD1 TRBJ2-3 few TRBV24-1 CAIDRGIRTDTQYF TGTGCCATTGACAGGGGAATTCGTACAGATACGCAGTATTTT
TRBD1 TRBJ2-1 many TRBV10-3 CAISGTGIMGHYNEQFF TGTGCCATATCCGGGACAGGGATCATGGGGCACTACAATGAGCAGTTCTTC
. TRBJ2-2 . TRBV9 CASMPTLANTGELFF TGTGCCAGCATGCCCACTCTGGCGAACACCGGGGAGCTGTTTTTT
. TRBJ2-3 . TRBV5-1 CASSSGPLSPTDTQYF TGCGCCAGCAGCTCAGGACCGTTATCCCCCACAGATACGCAGTATTTT
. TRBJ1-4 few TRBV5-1 CASSLSRRAGEKLFF TGCGCCAGCAGCTTGTCACGCCGGGCTGGGGAAAAACTGTTTTTT
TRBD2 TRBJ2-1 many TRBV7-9 CASSFGTSGGYNEQFF TGTGCCAGCAGCTTCGGGACTAGCGGGGGGTACAATGAGCAGTTCTTC
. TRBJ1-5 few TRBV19 CASSIEGGGGNQPQHF TGTGCCAGTAGTATAGAAGGAGGAGGCGGCAATCAGCCCCAGCATTTT
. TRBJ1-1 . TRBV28 CASSFSGLIEAFF TGTGCCAGCAGTTTTTCCGGGTTAATCGAAGCTTTCTTT
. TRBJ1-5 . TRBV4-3 CASSQDWSKGQPQHF TGCGCCAGCAGCCAAGATTGGAGCAAGGGTCAGCCCCAGCATTTT
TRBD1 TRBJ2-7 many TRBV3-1 CASSKNTGQGYEQYF TGTGCCAGCAGCAAGAATACGGGACAGGGCTACGAGCAGTACTTC
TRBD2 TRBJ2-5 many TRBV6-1 CASSEDGTSGSETQYF TGTGCCAGCAGTGAAGATGGCACTAGCGGATCAGAGACCCAGTACTTC
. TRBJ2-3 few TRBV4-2 CASSQDMKRNTQYF TGTGCCAGCAGCCAAGATATGAAGAGGAATACGCAGTATTTT
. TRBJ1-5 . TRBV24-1 CATSEGHNQPQHF TGTGCCACCAGTGAGGGACACAATCAGCCCCAGCATTTT
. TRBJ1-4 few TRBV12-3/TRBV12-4 CASSFGTAAGGRLFF TGTGCCAGCAGTTTCGGTACGGCGGCGGGAGGGAGACTGTTTTTT
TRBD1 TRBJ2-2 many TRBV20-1 CSARVGWGQGGDGELFF TGCAGTGCTAGAGTAGGATGGGGACAGGGAGGAGACGGGGAGCTGTTTTTT
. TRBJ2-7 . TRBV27 CASSLSGAEQYF TGTGCCAGCAGTTTATCGGGCGCCGAGCAGTACTTC
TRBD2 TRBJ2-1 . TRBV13 CASGATSDVYNEQFF TGTGCCAGCGGAGCTACTAGCGACGTGTACAATGAGCAGTTCTTC
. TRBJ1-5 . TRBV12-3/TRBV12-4 CASSQQGVVQPQHF TGTGCCAGCAGTCAACAGGGAGTTGTTCAGCCCCAGCATTTT
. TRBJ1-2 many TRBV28 CASSSAVGDGYTF TGTGCCAGCAGCTCCGCCGTAGGGGATGGCTACACCTTC
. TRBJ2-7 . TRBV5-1 CASSLPDISYEQYF TGCGCCAGCAGCCTCCCGGACATCTCCTACGAGCAGTACTTC
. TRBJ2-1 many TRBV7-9 CASSRGTEEYNEQFF TGTGCCAGCAGCCGGGGTACAGAAGAATACAATGAGCAGTTCTTC
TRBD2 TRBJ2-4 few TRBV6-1 CASKPTGGDTNIQYF TGTGCCAGCAAACCTACCGGGGGGGATACGAACATTCAGTACTTC
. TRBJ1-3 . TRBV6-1 CASTPGRGGNTIYF TGTGCCAGCACTCCTGGAAGGGGTGGAAACACCATATATTTT
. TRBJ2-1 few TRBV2 CASNLYGEQFF TGTGCCAGCAACCTCTATGGTGAGCAGTTCTTC
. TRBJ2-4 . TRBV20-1 CSARDQVKGSGGIQYF TGCAGTGCTAGAGATCAGGTCAAGGGCTCCGGAGGCATTCAGTACTTC
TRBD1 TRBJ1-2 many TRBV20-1 CSARSPDRADDYGYTF TGCAGTGCTAGATCCCCGGACAGGGCAGACGACTATGGCTACACCTTC
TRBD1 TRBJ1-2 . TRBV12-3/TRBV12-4 CASSSTTFRDRYYGYTF TGTGCCAGCAGTTCCACAACCTTCCGGGACAGATACTATGGCTACACCTTC
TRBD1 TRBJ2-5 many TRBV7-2 CASSLTTSTGAETQYF TGTGCCAGCAGCTTGACGACCTCGACAGGGGCTGAGACCCAGTACTTC
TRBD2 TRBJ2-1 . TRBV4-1 CASSQDPGLAHNEQFF TGCGCCAGCAGCCAAGATCCGGGACTAGCCCACAATGAGCAGTTCTTC
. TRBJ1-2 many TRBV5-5 CASSPTLLYGYTF TGTGCCAGCAGCCCGACCCTTCTCTATGGCTACACCTTC
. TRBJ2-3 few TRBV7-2 CASSSGVASTDTQYF TGTGCCAGCAGCTCGGGGGTCGCTAGCACAGATACGCAGTATTTT
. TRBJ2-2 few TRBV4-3 CAAQRRRNTGELFF TGCGCAGCTCAACGAAGGAGGAACACCGGGGAGCTGTTTTTT
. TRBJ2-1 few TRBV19 CASSIRGDYNEQFF TGTGCCAGTAGTATCCGAGGGGACTACAATGAGCAGTTCTTC
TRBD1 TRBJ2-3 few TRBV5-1 CASTDPGQGADTQYF TGCGCCAGCACTGATCCGGGACAGGGCGCAGATACGCAGTATTTT